These 24 T cell receptor beta chains were sequenced from one sample in a study of cytomegalovirus exposure and HLA in healthy donors. Primers for the PCR totalled 60 Vbeta and 13 Jbeta. TCRdb's copy holds only in-frame clones and misses some; the assay was immunoSEQ multiplex PCR. This sample yields about 90,000 clones, of which approximately 88% are seen a single time; 2.1% belongs to the top ten. Sequenced input: PBMCs. These receptors were collected from a man aged 18 to 30 in good health and CMV-seronegative.

In this sample, this clone turned up once. The chain employs TRBV5-1 and TRBJ1-2, with TRBD1 identical over 7 bases. CDR1 SGHRS and CDR2 YFSETQ come from the germline V gene. CDR3 size: 16 residues. V lost 4 bases and J lost 4; bases outside the gene matches: 13. CDR3 loop: CASSLEGAASGYGYTF. The CDR3 DNA follows: TGCGCCAGCAGCCTAGAGGGGGCGGCCTCTGGCTATGGCTACACCTTC.

The chain carries TRBV21-1 and TRBJ1-2; the DNA was not compared with TRBD1, the D call given in the table. TRBV21-1 is a pseudogene locus. The CDR3 has 17 amino acids. The CDR3 spells CASSKGEQGAGNYGYTF. The DNA of the CDR3 is TGTGCCAGCAGCAAAGGCGAACAGGGGGCAGGTAACTATGGCTACACCTTC.

The V call is TRBV9, the J call TRBJ2-5, with no clear D. Germline V gene lookup returns CDR1 SGDLS and CDR2 YYNGEE. The CDR3 loop spans 14 amino acids. Trimming took 0 bases from V and 2 from J, leaving 8 bases between them. CDR3 sequence: CASSVGSIQETQYF. The CDR3, as DNA: TGTGCCAGCAGCGTAGGGTCTATACAAGAGACCCAGTACTTC.

CDR3 protein: CAWSRSYEQYF. The CDR3 nucleotides read TGTGCCTGGAGCCGGTCCTACGAGCAGTACTTC. The V gene is TRBV30, the J gene TRBJ2-7, with D unclear. Trimming cost V 3 bases and J 1 base, with 4 bases left between them. Germline V gene data show CDR1 as GTSNPN and CDR2 as SVGIG (reference sequence). This CDR3 region has 11 residues. Full variable domain (outside the CDR3, taken from reference TRBV30 and TRBJ2-7): SQTIHQWPATLVQPVGSPLSLECTVEGTSNPNLYWYRQAAGRGLQLLFYSVGIGQISSEVPQNLSASRPQDRQFILSSKKLLLSDSGFYLCAWSRSYEQYFGPGTRLTVT.

This clone has more than one count but fewer than ten. The DNA of the CDR3 is TGTGCCAGCAGCCGACAGGGGAGCAACACTGAAGCTTTCTTT. Amino acids: CASSRQGSNTEAFF. The chain links TRBV7-3 to TRBJ1-1; 8 bases fit TRBD1. CDR1 and CDR2 (germline): SGHTA, FQGTGA. V lost 5 bases and J lost 2; bases outside the gene matches: 4. CDR3 length: 14 residues. Supplemented by reference TRBV7-3 and TRBJ1-1, the full variable domain reads GAGVSQTPSNKVTEKGKYVELRCDPISGHTALYWYRQSLGQGPEFLIYFQGTGAADDSGLPNDRFFAVRPEGSVSTLKIQRTERGDSAVYLCASSRQGSNTEAFFGQGTRLTVV.

This clone was observed a single time. The chain joins TRBV5-6 to TRBJ1-2; D unresolved. From germline, CDR1 is SGHDT and CDR2 YYEEEE. V was pared by 2 bases and J by 3 bases, with 14 bases between. The length of the CDR3 is 15 residues. As DNA, the CDR3 is TGTGCCAGCAGCTTAACCCGGGAGGTTTACTATGGCTACACCTTC. Its protein product is CASSLTREVYYGYTF. Drawing the rest from reference TRBV5-6 and TRBJ1-2, the complete variable domain is DAGVTQSPTHLIKTRGQQVTLRCSPKSGHDTVSWYQQALGQGPQFIFQYYEEEERQRGNFPDRFSGHQFPNYSSELNVNALLLGDSALYLCASSLTREVYYGYTFGSGTRLTVV.

The chain employs TRBV28 and TRBJ1-1; 7 bases fit TRBD1. The junction had 5 bases not matched to a gene; V was cut back by 2 bases and J by 5 bases. The CDR3 covers 14 residues. CDR1 is MDHEN and CDR2 is SYDVKM in the germline V gene. The CDR3 DNA follows: TGTGCCAGCAGTTTAGACAGGGTAAAGACTGAAGCTTTCTTT. The encoded protein is CASSLDRVKTEAFF.

The chain uses TRBV4-1 and TRBJ2-7, with D possibly TRBD2 on 6 matching bases. Trimming left V 0 bases short and J 4 bases short, with 13 bases between. CDR3 length equals 15 residues. CDR1 and CDR2 (germline): MGHRA, YSYEKL. This chain's CDR3 is CASSQESGARYEQYF. For the CDR3, the DNA is TGCGCCAGCAGCCAAGAATCGGGAGCCAGGTACGAGCAGTACTTC.

This sequence joins TRBV30 and TRBJ1-5; D gene unclear. The germline V gene has CDR1 GTSNPN and CDR2 SVGIG (reference sequence). The CDR3 has 15 residues. Deletions cut 0 bases from V and 2 bases from J, with 11 bases between. CDR3 bases: TGTGCCTGGAGTGTATCCGGGATGGGCAATCAGCCCCAGCATTTT. This gives the protein CAWSVSGMGNQPQHF. The variable domain in full, completed from reference TRBV30 and TRBJ1-5, reads SQTIHQWPATLVQPVGSPLSLECTVEGTSNPNLYWYRQAAGRGLQLLFYSVGIGQISSEVPQNLSASRPQDRQFILSSKKLLLSDSGFYLCAWSVSGMGNQPQHFGDGTRLSIL.

The chain joins TRBV27 to TRBJ1-1; TRBD1 is a possible D gene (6 bases). Deletions cut 10 bases from V and 10 bases from J, with 28 bases between. Germline V gene sequence: CDR1 MNHEY, CDR2 SMNVEV (reference sequence). The CDR3 spans 15 residues. In nucleotides, the CDR3 is TGTGCCACTCTAAGCTGGACGGGGGGCGCAAAGGGAGCTTTCTTT. This encodes CATLSWTGGAKGAFF.

V gene TRBV28 combines with J gene TRBJ1-6, with 7 bases that match TRBD1. Per the germline V gene, CDR1 is MDHEN and CDR2 is SYDVKM. V trimming: 3 bases; J trimming: 5 bases; junction bases outside the gene matches: 4. The CDR3 covers 15 residues. The CDR3 protein is CASSFSGTDNSPLHF. The CDR3 DNA reads TGTGCCAGCAGTTTTTCCGGGACAGATAATTCACCCCTCCACTTT.

By its share, this clone is medium-sized. V usage is TRBV6-1 and J usage is TRBJ2-1, with 12 bases fitting TRBD2. Per germline, CDR1 MNHNS and CDR2 SASEGT. This CDR3 comprises 15 residues. The V segment lost 2 bases and the J segment 4 bases; nucleotides outside the gene matches: 0. CDR3 in DNA: TGTGCCAGCAGTGAACTAGCGGGAGGGTACAATGAGCAGTTCTTC. This sequence encodes CASSELAGGYNEQFF.

This chain joins TRBV7-8 and TRBJ1-1, with a weak D call TRBD1 (6 bases). This CDR3 is built from 14 residues. Trimming took 5 bases from V and 1 from J, leaving 11 bases between them. CDR1 is SGHVS and CDR2 is FQNEAQ in the germline V gene. CDR3 bases: TGTGCCAGCAGCGCCCCGACAGGGAACACTGAAGCTTTCTTT. As protein: CASSAPTGNTEAFF.

A few counts support this clone. An end of the junction differs from the germline gene, which may be a read error. V is TRBV4-1 and J is TRBJ1-5; a possible D gene is TRBD1 (5 bases). CDR1 and CDR2 from the germline V gene are MGHRA and YSYEKL. The CDR3 loop spans 15 amino acids. The CDR3 DNA is TGCGCCAGCAGCCAAGATGGGGCCAGTCCTAAAATTAAGGATTTT. It is translated as CASSQDGASPKIKDF.

The chain recombines TRBV4-2 with TRBJ1-2, with 8 positions matching TRBD1. Per the germline V gene, CDR1 is LGHNA and CDR2 is YNFKEQ. There are 15 residues in the CDR3. Trimming cost V 3 bases and J 3 bases; bases outside gene matches: 6. In DNA form, the CDR3 reads TGTGCCAGCAGCCAGGACAGGGAGGACTACTATGGCTACACCTTC. This gives the protein CASSQDREDYYGYTF.

This clone was recorded a few times. Here the CDR3 reads CASSRLAGNIQYF. DNA of the CDR3: TGTGCCAGCAGCCGACTAGCGGGGAACATTCAGTACTTC. The rearrangement uses TRBV7-2 and TRBJ2-4; 11 bases align to TRBD2. The V gene end was trimmed by 5 bases and the J gene end by 7 bases; junction bases not matched to a gene: 1. The germline V gene has CDR1 SGHTA and CDR2 FQGNSA. This CDR3 region has 13 residues.

The gene calls are TRBV28 and TRBJ2-3, with D unclear. Germline lookup yields CDR1 MDHEN and CDR2 SYDVKM. The ends were cut back, 5 bases at V and 2 bases at J, with 8 bases in the middle. CDR3 length: 13 residues. CDR3 nucleotide sequence: TGTGCCAGCAGTCAACAGAACACAGATACGCAGTATTTT. This codes for CASSQQNTDTQYF.

The chain uses TRBV15 and TRBJ2-7; 8 bases are a match to TRBD1. The trim removed 5 bases at V and 5 bases at J, leaving 14 bases unmatched. From germline, CDR1 is LNHNV and CDR2 YYDKDF (reference sequence). This CDR3 comprises 16 residues. CDR3 DNA: TGTGCCACCAGCCGCCGAACAGGGGGTTGGGGGGACGAGCAGTACTTC. Its protein is CATSRRTGGWGDEQYF.

The chain is built from TRBV30 and TRBJ2-2, with a weak D call TRBD2 (6 bases). CDR3 length: 14 amino acids. The V end lost 4 bases, the J end lost 1 base, and 10 bases lay between the germline ends. Germline V lookup: CDR1 GTSNPN, CDR2 SVGIG (reference sequence). CDR3 DNA: TGTGCCTGGAAAGGCGGGGTGAACACCGGGGAGCTGTTTTTT. Its protein product is CAWKGGVNTGELFF. Drawing the rest from reference TRBV30 and TRBJ2-2, the complete variable domain is SQTIHQWPATLVQPVGSPLSLECTVEGTSNPNLYWYRQAAGRGLQLLFYSVGIGQISSEVPQNLSASRPQDRQFILSSKKLLLSDSGFYLCAWKGGVNTGELFFGEGSRLTVL.

The chain joins TRBV7-9 to TRBJ2-3; D is perhaps TRBD2 (7 bases). The CDR3 contains 19 residues. Trimming removed 5 bases at V and 5 bases at J, with 29 bases between. Germline CDR1 SEHNR, CDR2 FQNEAQ (reference sequence). In DNA, the CDR3 is TGTGCCAGCAGCCCGTGGGGGCGGGAGATCTGGCATTCGGTAGATACGCAGTATTTT. This gives the protein CASSPWGREIWHSVDTQYF.

The chain carries TRBV28 and TRBJ1-1; TRBD1 is a possible D gene (5 bases). This CDR3 has 12 residues. Germline CDR1 MDHEN, CDR2 SYDVKM. Trimming left V 7 bases short and J 5 bases short, with 11 bases between. The CDR3: CASIRGTTEAFF. Written as DNA, the CDR3 is TGTGCCAGCATCCGGGGGACGACTGAAGCTTTCTTT.

This clone was detected only once. The genes are TRBV28 and TRBJ1-4, with D unclear. V dropped 6 bases and J dropped 0 bases, with 11 bases sitting between them. Germline V gene sequence: CDR1 MDHEN, CDR2 SYDVKM. CDR3 size: 15 residues. The CDR3 region has the DNA TGTGCCAGCAGCCAGACACGATCAACTAATGAAAAACTGTTTTTT. Protein: CASSQTRSTNEKLFF. Full variable domain (remainder filled in from reference TRBV28 and TRBJ1-4): DVKVTQSSRYLVKRTGEKVFLECVQDMDHENMFWYRQDPGLGLRLIYFSYDVKMKEKGDIPEGYSVSREKKERFSLILESASTNQTSMYLCASSQTRSTNEKLFFGSGTQLSVL.

V is TRBV10-1 and J is TRBJ2-7; weak D call: TRBD1 (6 bases). From germline, CDR1 is WNHNN and CDR2 SYGVQD (reference sequence). This CDR3 contains 14 residues. Trimming took 3 bases from V and 5 from J, leaving 14 bases between them. The CDR3 DNA reads as TGCGCCAGCAGTGAATACACAGGGTTCAACGAGCAGTACTTC. Protein: CASSEYTGFNEQYF.

The genes are TRBV13 and TRBJ2-1, with D perhaps matching TRBD2 (6 bases). The CDR3 runs to 18 residues. Between the trimmed V and J ends, which lost 5 bases and 1 base, there was a span of 21 bases. Germline-derived CDR1 and CDR2 are PRHDT and FYEKMQ (reference sequence). The CDR3 region has the DNA TGTGCCAGCAGCCTCCTCCTGCTCGGGAGTGAATCCTACAATGAGCAGTTCTTC. Translating gives CASSLLLLGSESYNEQFF.